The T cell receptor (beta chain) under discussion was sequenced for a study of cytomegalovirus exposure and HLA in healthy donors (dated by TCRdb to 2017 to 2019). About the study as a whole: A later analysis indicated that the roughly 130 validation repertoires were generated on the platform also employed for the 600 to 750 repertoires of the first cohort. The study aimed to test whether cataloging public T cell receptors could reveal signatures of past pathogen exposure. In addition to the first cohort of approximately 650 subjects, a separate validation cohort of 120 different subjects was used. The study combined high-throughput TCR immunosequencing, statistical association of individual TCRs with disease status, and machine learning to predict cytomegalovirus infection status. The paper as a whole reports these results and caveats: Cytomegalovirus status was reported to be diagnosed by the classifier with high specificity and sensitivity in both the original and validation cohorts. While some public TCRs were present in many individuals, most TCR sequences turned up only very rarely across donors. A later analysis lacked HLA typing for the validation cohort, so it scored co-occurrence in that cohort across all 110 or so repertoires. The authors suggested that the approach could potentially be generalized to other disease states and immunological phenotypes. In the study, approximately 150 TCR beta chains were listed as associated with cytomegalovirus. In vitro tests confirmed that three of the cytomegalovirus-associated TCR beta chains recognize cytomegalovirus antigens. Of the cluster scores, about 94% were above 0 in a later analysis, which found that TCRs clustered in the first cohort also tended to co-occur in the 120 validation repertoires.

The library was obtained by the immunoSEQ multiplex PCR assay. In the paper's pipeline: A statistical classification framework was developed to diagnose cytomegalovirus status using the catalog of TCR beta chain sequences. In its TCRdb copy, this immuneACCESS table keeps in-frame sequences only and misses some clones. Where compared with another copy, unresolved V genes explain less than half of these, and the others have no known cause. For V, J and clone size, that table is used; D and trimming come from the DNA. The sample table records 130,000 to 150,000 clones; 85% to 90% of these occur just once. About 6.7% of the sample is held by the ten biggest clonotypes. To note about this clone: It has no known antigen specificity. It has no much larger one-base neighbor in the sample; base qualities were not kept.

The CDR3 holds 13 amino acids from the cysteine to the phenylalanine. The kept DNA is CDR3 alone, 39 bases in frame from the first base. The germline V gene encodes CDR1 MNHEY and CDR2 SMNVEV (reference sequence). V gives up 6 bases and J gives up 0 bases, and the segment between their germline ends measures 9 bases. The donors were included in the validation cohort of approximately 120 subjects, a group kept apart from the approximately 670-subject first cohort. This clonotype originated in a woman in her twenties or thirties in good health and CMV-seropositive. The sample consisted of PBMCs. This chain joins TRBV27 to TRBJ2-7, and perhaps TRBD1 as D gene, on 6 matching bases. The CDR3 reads CASSRTASYEQYF. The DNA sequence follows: TGTGCCAGCAGCCGGACAGCCTCCTACGAGCAGTACTTC.